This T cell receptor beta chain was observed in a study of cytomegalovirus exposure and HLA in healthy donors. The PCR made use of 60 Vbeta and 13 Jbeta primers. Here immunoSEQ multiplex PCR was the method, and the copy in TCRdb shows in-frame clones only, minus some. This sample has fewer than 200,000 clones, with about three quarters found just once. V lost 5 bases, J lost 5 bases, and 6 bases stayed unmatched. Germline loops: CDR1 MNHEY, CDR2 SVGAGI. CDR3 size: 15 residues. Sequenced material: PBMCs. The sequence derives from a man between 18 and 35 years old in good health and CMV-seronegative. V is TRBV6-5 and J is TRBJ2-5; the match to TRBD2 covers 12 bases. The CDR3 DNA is TGTGCCAGCAGTCTAGCGGGAGGGCCAGGGGAGACCCAGTACTTC. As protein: CASSLAGGPGETQYF.